A single sample is the source of the 25 T cell receptor beta chains below, sequenced in a study of PD-1 blockade in classical Hodgkin lymphoma. Data came from immunoSEQ multiplex PCR; TCRdb stores just in-frame clones and leaves some out. The table shows fewer than 100,000 clones, with approximately 94% occurring only once. This sample's time point: cycle 4 day 1 (C4D1), after less than 7 weeks of nivolumab. Relapses following autologous stem cell transplantation were seen in all patients, with brentuximab vedotin exposure varying. The source was peripheral blood mononuclear cells (PBMCs), collected before the fourth cycle of nivolumab. The receptors derive from a human donor with classical Hodgkin lymphoma.

V is TRBV9 and J is TRBJ2-1; 14 bases align to TRBD2. V trimming: 3 bases; J trimming: 1 base; junction bases outside the gene matches: 0. Germline V CDR1 and CDR2: SGDLS, YYNGEE. The CDR3 is 16 amino acids. This CDR3 is CASSGLAGGSYNEQFF. Written as DNA, the CDR3 is TGTGCCAGCAGCGGACTAGCGGGAGGGTCCTACAATGAGCAGTTCTTC.

This clone has a single count. The chain combines TRBV5-1 with TRBJ2-1, with 10 bases aligning to TRBD2. Losses at the gene ends were 0 bases for V and 7 bases for J; bases not matched to a gene: 7. This CDR3 region has 16 residues. CDR1 and CDR2 from the germline V gene are SGHRS and YFSETQ. The CDR3 sequence is CASSLVLAGVPNEQFF. The CDR3 DNA follows: TGCGCCAGCAGCTTGGTTCTAGCGGGAGTCCCGAATGAGCAGTTCTTC.

The V call is TRBV29-1, the J call TRBJ1-1, with D unresolved. This CDR3 is 12 amino acids long. Germline CDR1 and CDR2: SQVTM and ANQGSEA. V lost 4 bases and J 4 bases, leaving 10 bases between the germline ends. The CDR3 reads CSVVFFGTEAFF. Here the CDR3 DNA reads TGCAGCGTTGTTTTTTTCGGCACTGAAGCTTTCTTT.

The genes are TRBV9 and TRBJ1-2, with TRBD1 identical over 7 bases. V trimming: 3 bases; J trimming: 7 bases; junction bases outside the gene matches: 9. Germline assignment: CDR1 SGDLS and CDR2 YYNGEE. CDR3 size: 14 residues. The CDR3 nucleotides are TGTGCCAGCAGCGCCCAGACAGGGTCTTCTGGCTACACCTTC. As protein: CASSAQTGSSGYTF. Full variable domain (rest looked up from reference TRBV9 and TRBJ1-2): DSGVTQTPKHLITATGQRVTLRCSPRSGDLSVYWYQQSLDQGLQFLIQYYNGEERAKGNILERFSAQQFPDLHSELNLSSLELGDSALYFCASSAQTGSSGYTFGSGTRLTVV.

The chain joins TRBV29-1 to TRBJ2-1; D may be TRBD2 (6 bases). V lost 4 bases, J lost 2 bases, and 12 bases lay in between. The CDR3 runs 14 residues. Germline V gives CDR1 SQVTM, CDR2 ANQGSEA. CDR3 coding DNA: TGCAGCGTTGGGGGGACTTCTACCTACAATGAGCAGTTCTTC. Translated, it gives CSVGGTSTYNEQFF.

The genes are TRBV5-5 and TRBJ2-4, with D perhaps TRBD1 (5 bases). V was trimmed by 3 bases and J by 1 base, leaving 11 bases between them. CDR1 SGHKS and CDR2 YYEKEE come from the germline V gene (reference sequence). The CDR3 is 15 residues long. CDR3 DNA sequence: TGTGCCAGCAGCTCACTACAGGCCGCCAAAAACATTCAGTACTTC. Protein sequence: CASSSLQAAKNIQYF.

The V call is TRBV5-1, the J call TRBJ2-2; D gene ambiguous. This CDR3 is built from 14 residues. Looked up from germline, CDR1 is SGHRS and CDR2 is YFSETQ. V was trimmed by 1 base and J by 1 base, leaving 5 bases between them. In nucleotides, the CDR3 is TGCGCCAGCAGCTTGATACAGAACACCGGGGAGCTGTTTTTT. Protein: CASSLIQNTGELFF.

This clone was picked up one time. The chain combines TRBV9 with TRBJ1-5, with TRBD1 as a possible D gene (5 bases). Looked up from germline, CDR1 is SGDLS and CDR2 is YYNGEE. V gave up 1 base and J gave up 3 bases, with 11 bases separating them. The CDR3 covers 15 residues. The CDR3 here is CASSVSGGANQPQHF. The CDR3 bases are TGTGCCAGCAGCGTATCTGGTGGGGCCAATCAGCCCCAGCATTTT.

The J gene is TRBJ2-7, the V gene TRBV5-1; no reliable D call. The CDR3 is made up of 16 amino acids. V gave up 2 bases and J gave up 1 base, with 16 bases separating them. Germline V gene sequence: CDR1 SGHRS, CDR2 YFSETQ. CDR3 bases: TGCGCCAGCAGCTTTACTATGATGGCAGGTTCCTACGAGCAGTACTTC. Residues: CASSFTMMAGSYEQYF.

This chain links TRBV10-2 with TRBJ2-3; TRBD1 aligns across 7 bases. This CDR3 has 14 residues. V was pared by 2 bases and J by 4 bases, with 3 bases of the junction left unmatched. Germline V CDR1 and CDR2: WSHSY, SAAADI. The CDR3 protein is CASSEAGGADTQYF. The CDR3 nucleotides are TGCGCCAGCAGTGAGGCAGGGGGTGCAGATACGCAGTATTTT.

The chain has TRBV4-1 and TRBJ1-1; D is undetermined. This CDR3 has 13 amino acids. Per the germline V gene, CDR1 is MGHRA and CDR2 is YSYEKL. With 0 bases removed from V and 1 base from J, the gap between germline ends came to 3 bases. For the CDR3, the DNA is TGCGCCAGCAGCCAAGAAGAGAACACTGAAGCTTTCTTT. Encoded protein: CASSQEENTEAFF.

The gene calls are TRBV4-1 and TRBJ2-7; 7 nucleotides match TRBD2. With V trimmed by 1 base and J by 5 bases, 8 bases remained unmatched. This CDR3 comprises 15 residues. From germline, CDR1 is MGHRA and CDR2 YSYEKL. CDR3 sequence (DNA): TGCGCCAGCAGCCAAGGCGGGACTATCTTCAACGAGCAGTACTTC. Its protein product is CASSQGGTIFNEQYF.

The chain is built from TRBV6-4 and TRBJ1-1; possibly TRBD1 for D (5 bases). This CDR3 contains 15 residues. Germline V gene sequence: CDR1 MRHNA, CDR2 SNTAGT. Trimming pared 0 bases from V and 1 base from J, leaving 9 bases between. The CDR3 is CASSDSGRANTEAFF. CDR3 bases: TGTGCCAGCAGTGACTCGGGCAGGGCGAACACTGAAGCTTTCTTT.

The chain's CDR3 is CAWIQGSGTEAFF. The CDR3 nucleotides are TGTGCCTGGATTCAGGGCTCGGGCACTGAAGCTTTCTTT. The chain combines TRBV30 with TRBJ1-1, with D possibly matching TRBD1 (5 bases). The CDR3 is 13 amino acids. Germline V gene lookup returns CDR1 GTSNPN and CDR2 SVGIG (reference sequence). The V gene lost 4 bases and the J gene lost 4 bases, with 13 bases spanning the gap.

The chain employs TRBV6-1 and TRBJ2-4; perhaps TRBD2 as D (5 bases). V lost 7 bases and J 8 bases, leaving 12 bases between the germline ends. CDR1 is MNHNS, CDR2 SASEGT, per germline. This CDR3 contains 12 residues. The CDR3 DNA reads as TGTGCCAGCATCTCTAACGGGGACATTCAGTACTTC. Translated: CASISNGDIQYF.

In DNA form, the CDR3 reads TGTGCCCAATCCAAGGGACAGGGGGATTATGGCTACACCTTC. Its protein product is CAQSKGQGDYGYTF. V is TRBV10-3 and J is TRBJ1-2; TRBD1 aligns across 11 bases. The V segment lost 11 bases and the J segment 5 bases; nucleotides outside the gene matches: 10. CDR3 length: 14 residues. Germline values: CDR1 ENHRY, CDR2 SYGVKD.

The J gene is TRBJ2-7, the V gene TRBV15, with a possible D match to TRBD2 (5 bases). The CDR3 has 12 amino acids. V was clipped by 5 bases and J by 1 base, with 6 bases between them. Looked up from germline, CDR1 is LNHNV and CDR2 is YYDKDF (reference sequence). CDR3 in amino acids: CATSRDSYEQYF. The CDR3 bases are TGTGCCACCAGCCGGGATTCCTACGAGCAGTACTTC.

This chain connects TRBV5-6 to TRBJ2-5, with D uncertain. The CDR3 contains 12 residues. The V and J ends lost 1 base and 5 bases respectively, with 6 bases between them. Germline values: CDR1 SGHDT, CDR2 YYEEEE. This CDR3 is CASSLRAETQYF. DNA for the CDR3: TGTGCCAGCAGCTTGAGGGCGGAGACCCAGTACTTC.

The rearrangement uses TRBV7-8 and TRBJ1-5, with D tentatively TRBD1 (5 bases). The germline V gene has CDR1 SGHVS and CDR2 FQNEAQ. CDR3 length: 15 amino acids. V lost 1 base, J lost 7 bases, and 14 bases lay in between. In nucleotides, the CDR3 is TGTGCCAGCAGCTTAGGCTCAGGGACTCGCCAGCCCCAGCATTTT. It specifies CASSLGSGTRQPQHF.

The V and J genes are TRBV19 and TRBJ2-1, with 10 bases that match TRBD2. Germline V gene data show CDR1 as LNHDA and CDR2 as SQIVND (reference sequence). Trimming removed 3 bases from V and 5 bases from J; junction bases left unmatched: 10. The CDR3 consists of 17 residues. CDR3 coding DNA: TGTGCCAGTAGTATCTTAGCGGGAGGCCTTCAGAACAATGAGCAGTTCTTC. Its protein product is CASSILAGGLQNNEQFF.

The chain links TRBV15 to TRBJ2-7; 7 bases are shared with TRBD2. This CDR3 spans 19 amino acids. Per germline, CDR1 LNHNV and CDR2 YYDKDF (reference sequence). V was pared by 0 bases and J by 1 base, with 15 bases of the junction left unmatched. The CDR3 spells CATSRDPGGRLAESYEQYF. CDR3 in DNA: TGTGCCACCAGCAGAGATCCTGGGGGACGGCTAGCGGAGTCCTACGAGCAGTACTTC. Based on the CDR3 plus reference TRBV15 and TRBJ2-7, the full variable domain is DAMVIQNPRYQVTQFGKPVTLSCSQTLNHNVMYWYQQKSSQAPKLLFHYYDKDFNNEADTPDNFQSRRPNTSFCFLDIRSPGLGDTAMYLCATSRDPGGRLAESYEQYFGPGTRLTVT.

This clone came up once. V usage is TRBV30 and J usage is TRBJ1-5; tentative D call: TRBD1 (5 bases). The germline V and J ends were trimmed by 3 bases and 12 bases, with 12 bases remaining between them. The V gene's germline CDR1 is GTSNPN and CDR2 SVGIG (reference sequence). This CDR3 has 11 amino acids. The CDR3 nucleotides are TGTGCCTGGAGGCGGGGGGGATACCAGCATTTT. As protein: CAWRRGGYQHF.

This clone was counted between two and nine times. One end of the junction fails to match germline, which may point to a read error. The V and J genes are TRBV14 and TRBJ2-5; D is unresolved. Germline CDR1 is SGHDN and CDR2 is FVKESK. The CDR3 totals 15 residues. The CDR3 DNA reads as TGTGCCAGCAGCCAAGACCAGCGTAGAAAAGAGAGCCAGTACTTC. Translating it yields CASSQDQRRKESQYF.

The chain has TRBV11-2 and TRBJ1-2; no clear D gene. Germline loops: CDR1 SGHAT, CDR2 FQNNGV. Trimming left V 1 base short and J 4 bases short, with 13 bases between. This CDR3 is built from 15 residues. CDR3 residues: CASSLGNTFSYGYTF. In nucleotides, the CDR3 is TGTGCCAGCAGCTTAGGCAACACTTTTTCCTATGGCTACACCTTC.

V and J are TRBV7-8 and TRBJ2-3; maybe TRBD2 (6 bases). The CDR3 extends over 16 amino acids. Trimming removed 8 bases at V and 0 bases at J, with 18 bases between. CDR1 and CDR2 (germline): SGHVS, FQNEAQ. The CDR3 nucleotides read TGTGCCAGCGTCCGATTTGGGGGGAGTAGCACAGATACGCAGTATTTT. Amino acid sequence: CASVRFGGSSTDTQYF. Combining the CDR3 with reference TRBV7-8 and TRBJ2-3 gives the whole variable domain GAGVSQSPRYKVAKRGQDVALRCDPISGHVSLFWYQQALGQGPEFLTYFQNEAQLDKSGLPSDRFFAERPEGSVSTLKIQRTQQEDSAVYLCASVRFGGSSTDTQYFGPGTRLTVL.